The 30 T cell receptor delta chains given below trace back to one sample, sequenced in a study of γδ T cells in repeated Plasmodium falciparum infection. TCRdb fed the multiplex PCR reads to CATT. The data contain around 86,000 delta-chain clones, roughly 1.4% of them singletons. Flow sorting of PBMC yielded separate Vgamma9/Vdelta2+ and Vdelta2-negative gammadelta T cell populations for bulk repertoire analysis. The sequenced sample consisted of gamma-delta T cells from blood. The receptors shown here come from a pool of human donors (malaria-infected and uninfected, not separated).

As concerns this clone: A far larger clone is one nucleotide away, so this likely arose from a read error. Other DNA sequences in the sample encode the same CDR3. The chain uses TRDV1 and TRDJ1; the match to TRDD1 covers 7 bases. Here the J gene came from matching the DNA to germline, since TCRdb omits it. V was clipped by 4 bases and J by 3 bases; unmatched bases: 20. The CDR3 loop spans 19 amino acids. The V gene's germline CDR1 is TSWWSYY and CDR2 QGS. The CDR3 DNA sequence: TGTGCTCTTGGGGGACAAATAGTCCTGGGAGATAGGAAATCCGATAAACTCATCTTT. Translating gives CALGGQIVLGDRKSDKLIF.

Only a few counts were recorded for this clone. The TCRdb record carries a much larger clone's protein, which differs from this DNA's translation at residue 3; a read error is the likely cause, and the protein listed here is the DNA translation. The V and J genes are TRDV1 and TRDJ1; unclear D gene. TCRdb gives no J gene; it was assigned here by matching the DNA to germline. Germline CDR1 is TSWWSYY and CDR2 is QGS. V lost 10 bases and J 3 bases, leaving 24 bases between the germline ends. CDR3 length: 16 amino acids. CDR3 nucleotides: TGTGCTCCTCTGACCGCAACAAGGAGTTCGGCCGATAAACTCATCTTT. It is translated as CAPLTATRSSADKLIF.

This clone was detected a few times. The protein in TCRdb stems from a much larger clone and differs at residue 5 from this DNA's translation, likely a read error; here the protein is translated from the DNA. The gene calls are TRDV2 and TRDJ1; 8 nucleotides agree with TRDD3. The J gene is not listed in TCRdb, so it was assigned here from a DNA match to germline. The ends lost 3 bases at V and 0 bases at J; junction bases unmatched: 23. The CDR3 extends over 21 amino acids. In germline, CDR1 is GEAIGNYY, CDR2 EKD. The CDR3 DNA is TGTGCCTGTGACGGTCTCCCTGGGGGACCCCGACATGGTACTAACACCGATAAACTCATCTTT. Its translation is CACDGLPGGPRHGTNTDKLIF.

This clone was seen a handful of times. This sequence is one base from a far larger clone and is likely a read error. The CDR3 DNA is TGTGCCCTTGGGGAATGTGTACGGACTGGGGGGAAACTCATCTTT. This translates into CALGECVRTGGKLIF. The chain combines TRDV1 with TRDJ1, with TRDD3 matching 8 bases. As TCRdb names no J gene, one was assigned here on the basis of a DNA match to germline. Germline CDR1 is TSWWSYY and CDR2 is QGS. This CDR3 spans 15 amino acids.

This clone occurred a few times. The TCRdb protein, from a much larger clone, departs from this DNA's translation at residue 11, likely by read error; the protein shown derives from the DNA. J is TRDJ1 and V is TRDV1, with 8 bases matching TRDD3. The CDR3 totals 20 residues. Trimming cost V 0 bases and J 0 bases; bases outside gene matches: 15. Looked up from germline, CDR1 is TSWWSYY and CDR2 is QGS. The CDR3 sequence is CALGELRWWGMRQYTDKLIF. Written as DNA, the CDR3 is TGTGCTCTTGGGGAACTTCGGTGGTGGGGGATGCGCCAGTACACCGATAAACTCATCTTT.

This clone was counted between two and nine times. A far larger clone is one base from this, pointing to a likely read error. In the same sample, other DNA sequences code for this CDR3. No J gene call was made, and the V gene is TRDV2; TRDD3 reflects the table's D call only, with no check against the DNA. This CDR3 comprises 19 residues. Germline CDR1 GEAIGNYY, CDR2 EKD. The CDR3 DNA reads as TGTGCCTGTGACACCGTGTTCCCCATCTGGGGGCTTCACACCGATAAACTCATCTTC. Its protein product is CACDTVFPIWGLHTDKLIF.

This clone was observed a few times. With a far larger clone one base away, a read error is the likely cause. Other nucleotide sequences from this sample produce the same CDR3. V gene TRDV1 combines with J gene TRDJ1, with 9 bases identical to TRDD2. Because TCRdb records no J gene, it was assigned here through a match of the DNA to germline. Germline V gene data show CDR1 as TSWWSYY and CDR2 as QGS. The CDR3 extends over 22 amino acids. The CDR3 region is CALGSSFLRYRGARGNTDKLIF. The CDR3 nucleotides read TGTGCTCTTGGGTCATCCTTCCTACGTTATAGGGGGGCCCGAGGGAACACTGATAAACTCATCTTT.

Only a few counts were recorded for this clone. This DNA translates differently at residue 5 from the TCRdb protein, which is that of a much larger clone; a read error is likely, and the protein shown is the DNA's own translation. The chain employs TRDV2 and TRDJ1, with a possible D match to TRDD3 (6 bases). The J gene, not given by TCRdb, was assigned here from a germline match of the nucleotide sequence. V dropped 3 bases and J dropped 3 bases, with 28 bases sitting between them. CDR3 length equals 19 residues. Germline V CDR1 and CDR2: GEAIGNYY, EKD. The CDR3 loop is CACDPVGLEGGIRADKLIF. The CDR3 coding sequence is TGTGCCTGTGACCCCGTCGGCCTCGAGGGTGGGATAAGGGCCGATAAACTCATCTTT.

This clone was seen at least ten times. Being one base from a much bigger clone, this may be a read error. Other nucleotide sequences from this sample produce the same CDR3. The chain links TRDV2 to TRDJ1, with 12 bases fitting TRDD3. CDR1 GEAIGNYY and CDR2 EKD come from the germline V gene. The length of the CDR3 is 21 residues. The V gene end was trimmed by 7 bases and the J gene end by 7 bases; junction bases not matched to a gene: 30. CDR3 in amino acids: CACDRVSPTGGYPRGRGKLIF. The CDR3 DNA sequence: TGTGCCTGCGACCGTGTTTCCCCCACTGGGGGATACCCGCGCGGACGAGGTAAACTCATCTTT.

This clone was seen at least ten times. TCRdb's listed protein matches a much larger clone and diverges from this DNA's translation at residue 6, likely through a read error; the protein shown comes from the DNA. This CDR3 reads CACDTRWGSSWDTRQMFF. DNA of the CDR3: TGTGCCTGTGACACCAGGTGGGGGAGCTCCTGGGACACCCGACAGATGTTTTTC. This chain uses TRDV2 with TRDJ3; the match to TRDD3 covers 7 bases. TCRdb supplies no J gene; here it was assigned by aligning the nucleotide sequence to germline. Germline V gives CDR1 GEAIGNYY, CDR2 EKD. The CDR3 length is 18 residues. The junction had 4 bases not matched to a gene; V was cut back by 0 bases and J by 0 bases.

There are a few counts of this clone. TCRdb records a much larger clone's protein for this DNA, with a difference at residue 10 that likely arises from a read error; the protein given is the translation of the DNA. V usage is TRDV2 and J usage is TRDJ3; 7 bases line up with TRDD3. Here the J gene was assigned by germline matching of the DNA, as TCRdb has none. CDR1 and CDR2 (germline): GEAIGNYY, EKD. V shed 1 base and J 0 bases; nucleotides not matched to a gene: 17. There are 22 residues in the CDR3. CDR3 amino acids: CACDTAGYGRIPGSWDTRQMFF. CDR3 DNA: TGTGCCTGTGACACGGCAGGATACGGGAGGATACCGGGCTCCTGGGACACCCGACAGATGTTTTTC.

This clone has a handful of counts. Translating this DNA gives a protein that differs at residue 3 from the TCRdb one, which belongs to a much larger clone; a read error is likely, and the protein shown is this translation. This chain connects TRDV1 to TRDJ2; 12 nucleotides match TRDD3. The CDR3 is 20 residues long. Germline loops: CDR1 TSWWSYY, CDR2 QGS. The CDR3 loop is CAPGERTLSWGIRMTAQLFF. In DNA form, the CDR3 reads TGTGCTCCTGGGGAACGGACCCTAAGCTGGGGGATACGTATGACAGCACAACTCTTCTTT.

In its sample, this clone was seen a few times. The mismatch at residue 5 between this DNA's translation and the TCRdb protein of a much larger clone likely reflects a read error; the protein shown is translated from the DNA. The chain joins TRDV2 to TRDJ3; the D gene is possibly TRDD2 (6 bases). Here the J gene came from matching the DNA to germline, since TCRdb omits it. The CDR3 has 23 residues. Germline CDR1 and CDR2: GEAIGNYY and EKD. Trimming removed 3 bases from V and 0 bases from J, with 29 bases in between. This CDR3 reads CACDAHCLPGRSDNSWDTRQMFF. The CDR3 region has the DNA TGTGCCTGTGACGCCCATTGCCTTCCGGGCCGCTCGGATAACTCCTGGGACACCCGACAGATGTTTTTC.

Worth noting for this clone: A far larger clone is one nucleotide away, so this likely arose from a read error. This CDR3 is also generated by other DNA sequences in the sample. The chain uses TRDV1 and TRDJ1, with 11 bases lining up with TRDD3. TCRdb leaves out the J gene; it was filled in here by matching the DNA to germline. CDR1 and CDR2 from the germline V gene are TSWWSYY and QGS. This CDR3 has 20 amino acids. The ends lost 3 bases at V and 10 bases at J; junction bases unmatched: 25. The CDR3 DNA reads TGTGCTCTTGGGGAGCCCCCCGTAAATGGGGGATACGCTGAAGGTGGTGGACTCATCTTT. Its protein product is CALGEPPVNGGYAEGGGLIF.

Concerning this clone: This sequence is one base from a far larger clone and is likely a read error. Because the CDR3's place on the DNA is in doubt, the DNA is left out and the CDR3 is given as listed by TCRdb. For the V gene the call is TRDV2; the J gene has no call; the D call of TRDD3 is as the table states it, not checked on the DNA. From its first to its last residue, the CDR3 has 16 amino acids. Germline V gives CDR1 GEAIGNYY, CDR2 EKD. Here the CDR3 reads CASYECGGLETAQLFF.

This clone occurred a few times. TCRdb has a much larger clone's protein, which differs at residue 6 from the translation of this DNA, likely because of a read error; what is shown is the protein translated from the DNA. This rearrangement joins TRDV1 to TRDJ1; D may be TRDD2 (9 bases). TCRdb offers no J gene call, so here the DNA was matched to germline to obtain one. The ends were cut back, 4 bases at V and 0 bases at J, with 27 bases in the middle. The CDR3 runs to 20 residues. The germline V gene has CDR1 TSWWSYY and CDR2 QGS. CDR3 bases: TGTGCTCTTGGGGTAGCCTTCCTACCGTACTGGGGGGAGTACACCGATAAACTCATCTTT. Translation: CALGVAFLPYWGEYTDKLIF.

There are many counts of this clone. V gene TRDV1 combines with J gene TRDJ1, with 11 bases lining up with TRDD3. No J segment appears in TCRdb, so it was assigned here by matching the sequence to germline. The trim removed 5 bases at V and 3 bases at J, leaving 17 bases unmatched. The CDR3 spans 19 residues. CDR1 and CDR2 (germline): TSWWSYY, QGS. The CDR3 DNA reads TGTGCTCTTGGGAAGCGCGTTGGTGGGGGATACGCGTATCCCGATAAACTCATCTTT. Its protein product is CALGKRVGGGYAYPDKLIF.

This clone showed up just a few times. For this DNA, TCRdb reports the protein of a much larger clone, which diverges at residue 17, most likely from a read error; the protein presented here is translated directly from the DNA. The rearrangement uses TRDV2 and TRDJ1; 8 bases map to TRDD3. As TCRdb names no J gene, one was assigned here on the basis of a DNA match to germline. CDR1 is GEAIGNYY and CDR2 is EKD in the germline V gene. CDR3 size: 22 residues. Trimming at V came to 0 bases and at J to 3 bases, leaving 26 bases not matched to a gene. The CDR3: CACDTDEGSQSTGGAYADKLIF. The CDR3 nucleotides are TGTGCCTGTGACACCGACGAAGGAAGTCAGAGTACTGGGGGGGCCTACGCCGATAAACTCATCTTT.

In the case of this clone: Only one base separates this from a far larger clonotype, so it likely reflects a read error. Within the sample, other DNA sequences also encode this same CDR3. The rearrangement uses TRDV1 and TRDJ1; TRDD3 matches 13 bases. The J gene was not available in TCRdb and was assigned here by matching the DNA to germline segments. The CDR3 is 24 residues long. CDR1 and CDR2 from the germline V gene are TSWWSYY and QGS. V was clipped by 0 bases and J by 0 bases; unmatched bases: 22. CDR3 nucleotides: TGTGCTCTTGGGGAACTAATGGGTCACTCCCGCTGGGGACTGGGGGATACGGACACCGATAAACTCATCTTT. Its translation is CALGELMGHSRWGLGDTDTDKLIF.

This clone has just a few counts. This DNA's translation and the protein TCRdb lists, from a much larger clone, do not match at residue 4, likely due to a read error; the protein shown is translated from the DNA. This chain uses TRDV1 with TRDJ1; D unclear. TCRdb supplies no J gene; here it was assigned by aligning the nucleotide sequence to germline. Germline values: CDR1 TSWWSYY, CDR2 QGS. The CDR3 spans 19 residues. In DNA, the CDR3 is TGTGCTCTTAGGGAACCCCCCCTGCTGCGCGACAGATACACCGATAAACTCATCTTT. The encoded protein is CALREPPLLRDRYTDKLIF.

A note on this clone: TCRdb shows a much larger clone's protein in place of this DNA's translation, and the two differ at residue 3, likely through a read error; the protein shown is translated from the DNA. The chain couples TRDV1 to TRDJ1; 11 positions match TRDD3. TCRdb lists no J gene, so it was determined here by aligning the DNA to germline. Germline V gene sequence: CDR1 TSWWSYY, CDR2 QGS. The CDR3 sequence is 23 residues long. CDR3 coding DNA: TGTGCTCCTGGGGAACTATTTTCTAAGGATCGGATGGGGGATACGCCTTACACCGATAAACTCATCTTT. It translates to CAPGELFSKDRMGDTPYTDKLIF.

This clone was picked up a small number of times. The protein that TCRdb holds for this DNA derives from a much larger clone and differs from the translated DNA at residue 12, which likely indicates a read error; the protein shown here is translated from the DNA. The chain recombines TRDV1 with TRDJ1; D not resolved. Germline assignment: CDR1 TSWWSYY and CDR2 QGS. There are 16 residues in the CDR3. CDR3 in DNA: TGTGCTCTTGGGATCGAACAGCCCGCATACACCAATAAACTCATCTTT. Encoded protein: CALGIEQPAYTNKLIF.

Details on this clone: It is likely a read error: a sequence one base away is far more abundant. At the DNA level, this CDR3 is encoded by other sequences in the same sample as well. The genes are TRDV1 and TRDJ1; TRDD2 matches 9 bases. CDR1 and CDR2 from the germline V gene are TSWWSYY and QGS. This CDR3 has 16 amino acids. The junction had 14 bases not matched to a gene; V was cut back by 4 bases and J by 8 bases. CDR3 region: CALGGFLPTAKKKLIF. In DNA form, the CDR3 reads TGTGCTCTTGGGGGCTTCCTTCCTACGGCCAAGAAGAAACTCATCTTT.

This clone was seen repeatedly, ten times or more. J is TRDJ2 and V is TRDV1; 8 nucleotides match TRDD3. V lost 2 bases, J lost 1 base, and 15 bases stayed unmatched. The germline CDR1 and CDR2 sequences are TSWWSYY and QGS. This CDR3 contains 20 residues. The CDR3 DNA reads TGTGCTCTTGGGGAAACTAGACCCTTCTGGGGGACAAGTTTGACAGCACAACTCTTCTTT. It specifies CALGETRPFWGTSLTAQLFF.

Comments on this clone: The protein TCRdb gives is from a much larger clone and does not agree with this DNA's translation at residue 4, likely a read error; the protein shown here comes from the DNA. The chain combines TRDV2 with TRDJ3; the match to TRDD3 covers 8 bases. No J segment appears in TCRdb, so it was assigned here by matching the sequence to germline. The CDR3 runs to 20 residues. Germline CDR1 is GEAIGNYY and CDR2 is EKD. CDR3 loop: CACGTVSGDSGSWDTRQMFF. The CDR3 DNA reads as TGTGCCTGTGGCACCGTCTCGGGGGATAGTGGCTCCTGGGACACCCGACAGATGTTTTTC.

On this clone: The junction does not match germline at one end; this may be a read error. V gene TRDV2 combines with J gene TRDJ3, with 8 nucleotides matching TRDD3. Here the J gene was assigned by germline matching of the DNA, as TCRdb has none. Looked up from germline, CDR1 is GEAIGNYY and CDR2 is EKD. The CDR3 totals 18 residues. DNA of the CDR3: TGTGCCTGTTACCTACTGGGGGTCTACTCCTGGTACACCCGACAGATGTTTTTC. Translated: CACYLLGVYSWYTRQMFF.

This chain joins TRDV2 and TRDJ2, with 9 bases fitting TRDD3. Assignment of the J gene here rests on matching the DNA to germline, because TCRdb gives none. Per the germline V gene, CDR1 is GEAIGNYY and CDR2 is EKD. This CDR3 region has 19 residues. Trimming at V came to 3 bases and at J to 1 base, leaving 14 bases not matched to a gene. CDR3 DNA sequence: TGTGCCTGTGACGAGGGTCCTACTGTACTGGGGGATTTGACAGCACAACTCTTCTTT. Translating gives CACDEGPTVLGDLTAQLFF.

This clone was recorded many times. Translating this DNA gives a protein that differs at residue 5 from the TCRdb one, which belongs to a much larger clone; a read error is likely, and the protein shown is this translation. The chain is built from TRDV2 and TRDJ1; D is uncertain. Germline CDR1 GEAIGNYY, CDR2 EKD. Between the trimmed V and J ends, which lost 3 bases and 10 bases, there was a span of 20 bases. CDR3 length: 14 residues. The CDR3 DNA follows: TGTGCCTGTGACGCCCCTTTTGTAGTTGGCGTACTCATCTTT. Its translation: CACDAPFVVGVLIF.

As for this clone: This DNA translates differently at residue 14 from the TCRdb protein, which is that of a much larger clone; a read error is likely, and the protein shown is the DNA's own translation. The chain links TRDV2 to TRDJ1, with 13 positions matching TRDD3. No J gene is reported in TCRdb; it was inferred here by comparing the DNA with germline. This CDR3 comprises 26 residues. Trimming removed 1 base from V and 0 bases from J; junction bases left unmatched: 31. CDR1 is GEAIGNYY and CDR2 is EKD in the germline V gene. CDR3 coding DNA: TGTGCCTGTGACACACACCCCTACATACTGGGGGATACGGGGGTGCGGATTTCTAAGTACACCGATAAACTCATCTTT. It yields the protein CACDTHPYILGDTGVRISKYTDKLIF.

This clone occurred a few times. The protein recorded in TCRdb matches a much larger clone and deviates from this DNA's translation at residue 15, suggesting a read error; the protein here is obtained by translating the DNA. The rearrangement uses TRDV1 and TRDJ1; 9 bases match TRDD3. The J gene, missing from TCRdb, was assigned here through DNA to germline matching. V dropped 4 bases and J dropped 1; count of bases not matched to a gene: 22. The CDR3 length is 21 residues. Germline V gives CDR1 TSWWSYY, CDR2 QGS. CDR3 region: CALGGRLHLLLGEKFTDKLIF. CDR3 nucleotide sequence: TGTGCTCTTGGGGGACGCCTCCACCTGTTACTGGGGGAAAAATTCACCGATAAACTCATCTTT.